This TCR beta chain was found in a study of blood T cell repertoires in COVID-19. Germline V lookup: CDR1 SEHNR, CDR2 FQNEAQ (reference sequence). V was trimmed by 9 bases and J by 0 bases, leaving 12 bases between them. This CDR3 spans 15 amino acids. Authors' methods: Amplified reference gene primers provided the basis for estimating nucleated cell counts. The assay was immunoSEQ multiplex PCR, and TCRdb's table has in-frame clones only and misses some. The V and J calls and the clone size are those of that table, but D and trimming were determined from the DNA. The sample carries 200,000 to 250,000 clones, 80% to 90% recorded once. Donors were grouped by their self-reported clinical history.

V gene TRBV7-9 combines with J gene TRBJ2-6, with D maybe TRBD2 (5 bases). The material sequenced was PBMCs or T cells enriched from blood (not recorded which). The receptor comes from a woman in her thirties or forties with acute COVID-19. The CDR3 protein is CASFGAGSGANVLTF. The DNA for the CDR3 is TGTGCCAGTTTCGGTGCGGGCTCTGGGGCCAACGTCCTGACTTTC.